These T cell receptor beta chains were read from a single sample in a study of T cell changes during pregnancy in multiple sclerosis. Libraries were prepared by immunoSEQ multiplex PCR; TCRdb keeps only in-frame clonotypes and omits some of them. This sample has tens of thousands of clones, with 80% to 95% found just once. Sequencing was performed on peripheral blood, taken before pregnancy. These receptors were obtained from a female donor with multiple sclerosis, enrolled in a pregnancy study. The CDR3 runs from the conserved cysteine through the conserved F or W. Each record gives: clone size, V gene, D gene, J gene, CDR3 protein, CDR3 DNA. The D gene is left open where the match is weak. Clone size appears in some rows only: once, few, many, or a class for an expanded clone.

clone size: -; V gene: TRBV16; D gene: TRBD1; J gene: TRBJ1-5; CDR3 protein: CASSQSHSSGGADSNQPQHF; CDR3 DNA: TGTGCCAGCAGCCAATCCCATAGTTCAGGGGGCGCGGATAGCAATCAGCCCCAGCATTTT
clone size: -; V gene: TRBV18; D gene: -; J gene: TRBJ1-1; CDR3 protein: CASSLQGRDTEAFF; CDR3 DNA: TGTGCCAGCTCACTACAGGGCCGAGACACTGAAGCTTTCTTT
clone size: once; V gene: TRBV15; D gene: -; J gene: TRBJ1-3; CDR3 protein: CATSRGHSGNTIYF; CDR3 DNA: TGTGCCACCAGCAGAGGACACTCTGGAAACACCATATATTTT
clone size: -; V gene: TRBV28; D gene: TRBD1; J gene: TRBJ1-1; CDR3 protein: CASSSRQGNTEAFF; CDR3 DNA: TGTGCCAGCAGCTCCCGACAGGGAAACACTGAAGCTTTCTTT
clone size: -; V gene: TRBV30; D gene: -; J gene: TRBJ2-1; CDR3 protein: CAWRWAGAREQFF; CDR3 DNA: TGTGCCTGGAGATGGGCGGGGGCCCGGGAGCAGTTCTTC
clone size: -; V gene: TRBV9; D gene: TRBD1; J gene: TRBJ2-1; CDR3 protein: CASSVLQGVNEQFF; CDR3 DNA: TGTGCCAGCAGCGTCTTACAGGGGGTGAATGAGCAGTTCTTC
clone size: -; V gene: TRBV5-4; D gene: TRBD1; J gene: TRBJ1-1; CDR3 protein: CASSARGLNTEAFF; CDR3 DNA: TGTGCCAGCAGCGCCAGGGGGTTGAACACTGAAGCTTTCTTT
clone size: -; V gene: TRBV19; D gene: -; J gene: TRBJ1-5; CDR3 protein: CASRTNNQPQHF; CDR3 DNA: TGTGCCAGTAGAACAAACAATCAGCCCCAGCATTTT
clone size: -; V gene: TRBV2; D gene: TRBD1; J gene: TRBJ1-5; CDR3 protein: CASSDRAGTGGQPQHF; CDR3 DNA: TGTGCCAGCAGTGATAGGGCCGGGACAGGGGGCCAGCCCCAGCATTTT
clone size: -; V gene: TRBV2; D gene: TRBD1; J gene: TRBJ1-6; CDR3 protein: CASSGEGAGSPLHF; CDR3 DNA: TGTGCCAGCAGTGGAGAGGGGGCGGGTTCACCCCTCCACTTT